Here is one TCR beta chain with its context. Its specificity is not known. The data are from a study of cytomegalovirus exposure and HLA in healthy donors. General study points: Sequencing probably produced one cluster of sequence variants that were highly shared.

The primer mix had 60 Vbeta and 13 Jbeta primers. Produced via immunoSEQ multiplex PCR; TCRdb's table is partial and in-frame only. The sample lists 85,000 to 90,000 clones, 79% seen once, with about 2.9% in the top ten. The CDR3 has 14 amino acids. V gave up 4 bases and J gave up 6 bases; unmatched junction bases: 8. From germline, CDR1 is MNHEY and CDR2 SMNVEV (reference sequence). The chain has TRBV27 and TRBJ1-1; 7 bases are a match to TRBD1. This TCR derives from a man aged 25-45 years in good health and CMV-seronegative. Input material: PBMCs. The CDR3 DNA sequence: TGTGCCAGCAGTTCGACAGGGAGGAGGGCTGAAGCTTTCTTT. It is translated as CASSSTGRRAEAFF.